These 3 T cell receptor beta chains were all obtained from the same sample, sequenced in a study of CD8+ T cells in alopecia areata. cDNA reverse transcribed from extracted RNA served as the sequencing template. Clones were read by immunoSEQ multiplex PCR, and TCRdb kept only the in-frame ones, dropping some. This record lists 2,000 to 2,500 clones, none seen once only, and the top ten clones contain more than 9.5%. Described time point: mouse skin 3 weeks after grafting. Here the sequenced sample was skin, taken at week 3. These receptors all stem from a C3H/HeJ mouse with alopecia areata. This strain's MHC haplotype is H2-k.

This clone is medium-sized (0.01 to 0.1%). Gene names are the mouse ones. The read ends 4 residues shy of where the CDR3 ends; the end is completed using the germline J gene. The chain recombines TRBV13-3 with TRBJ2-2; 8 bases fit TRBD2. J was trimmed by 0 bases and V by 7 bases; bases with no gene match: 2. Looked up from germline, CDR1 is NNHDY and CDR2 is SYVADS. The CDR3 has 14 residues. CDR3 residues: CASGLGANTGQLYF. The covered CDR3 bases are TGTGCCAGCGGACTGGGAGCAAACACCGGG.

This clone was picked up a small number of times. Each gene name is a mouse one. The read ends 4 residues before the CDR3 terminus; that terminus is restored from the germline J gene. This chain uses TRBV2 with TRBJ2-7; 7 bases agree with TRBD1. From germline, CDR1 is LGHNA and CDR2 YSYQKL. There are 12 residues in the CDR3. The CDR3 protein is CASSQTGYEQYF. Incomplete CDR3 DNA: TGTGCCAGCAGCCAGACAGGGTAT.

Judged by abundance, this clone is medium-sized (0.01 to 0.1%). Gene names follow the mouse nomenclature. The CDR3 extends 4 residues past the end of the read, so its final part is completed from the germline J gene. The chain combines TRBV19 with TRBJ2-7; weak D call: TRBD1 (6 bases). CDR3 length equals 12 residues. Germline V CDR1 and CDR2: FNHDT, SITEND (reference sequence). CDR3 DNA, as far as it was read: TGTGCCAGCAGTGCTCAGGGGTAT. Amino acids: CASSAQGY. The entire CDR3 is CASSAQGYEQYF.